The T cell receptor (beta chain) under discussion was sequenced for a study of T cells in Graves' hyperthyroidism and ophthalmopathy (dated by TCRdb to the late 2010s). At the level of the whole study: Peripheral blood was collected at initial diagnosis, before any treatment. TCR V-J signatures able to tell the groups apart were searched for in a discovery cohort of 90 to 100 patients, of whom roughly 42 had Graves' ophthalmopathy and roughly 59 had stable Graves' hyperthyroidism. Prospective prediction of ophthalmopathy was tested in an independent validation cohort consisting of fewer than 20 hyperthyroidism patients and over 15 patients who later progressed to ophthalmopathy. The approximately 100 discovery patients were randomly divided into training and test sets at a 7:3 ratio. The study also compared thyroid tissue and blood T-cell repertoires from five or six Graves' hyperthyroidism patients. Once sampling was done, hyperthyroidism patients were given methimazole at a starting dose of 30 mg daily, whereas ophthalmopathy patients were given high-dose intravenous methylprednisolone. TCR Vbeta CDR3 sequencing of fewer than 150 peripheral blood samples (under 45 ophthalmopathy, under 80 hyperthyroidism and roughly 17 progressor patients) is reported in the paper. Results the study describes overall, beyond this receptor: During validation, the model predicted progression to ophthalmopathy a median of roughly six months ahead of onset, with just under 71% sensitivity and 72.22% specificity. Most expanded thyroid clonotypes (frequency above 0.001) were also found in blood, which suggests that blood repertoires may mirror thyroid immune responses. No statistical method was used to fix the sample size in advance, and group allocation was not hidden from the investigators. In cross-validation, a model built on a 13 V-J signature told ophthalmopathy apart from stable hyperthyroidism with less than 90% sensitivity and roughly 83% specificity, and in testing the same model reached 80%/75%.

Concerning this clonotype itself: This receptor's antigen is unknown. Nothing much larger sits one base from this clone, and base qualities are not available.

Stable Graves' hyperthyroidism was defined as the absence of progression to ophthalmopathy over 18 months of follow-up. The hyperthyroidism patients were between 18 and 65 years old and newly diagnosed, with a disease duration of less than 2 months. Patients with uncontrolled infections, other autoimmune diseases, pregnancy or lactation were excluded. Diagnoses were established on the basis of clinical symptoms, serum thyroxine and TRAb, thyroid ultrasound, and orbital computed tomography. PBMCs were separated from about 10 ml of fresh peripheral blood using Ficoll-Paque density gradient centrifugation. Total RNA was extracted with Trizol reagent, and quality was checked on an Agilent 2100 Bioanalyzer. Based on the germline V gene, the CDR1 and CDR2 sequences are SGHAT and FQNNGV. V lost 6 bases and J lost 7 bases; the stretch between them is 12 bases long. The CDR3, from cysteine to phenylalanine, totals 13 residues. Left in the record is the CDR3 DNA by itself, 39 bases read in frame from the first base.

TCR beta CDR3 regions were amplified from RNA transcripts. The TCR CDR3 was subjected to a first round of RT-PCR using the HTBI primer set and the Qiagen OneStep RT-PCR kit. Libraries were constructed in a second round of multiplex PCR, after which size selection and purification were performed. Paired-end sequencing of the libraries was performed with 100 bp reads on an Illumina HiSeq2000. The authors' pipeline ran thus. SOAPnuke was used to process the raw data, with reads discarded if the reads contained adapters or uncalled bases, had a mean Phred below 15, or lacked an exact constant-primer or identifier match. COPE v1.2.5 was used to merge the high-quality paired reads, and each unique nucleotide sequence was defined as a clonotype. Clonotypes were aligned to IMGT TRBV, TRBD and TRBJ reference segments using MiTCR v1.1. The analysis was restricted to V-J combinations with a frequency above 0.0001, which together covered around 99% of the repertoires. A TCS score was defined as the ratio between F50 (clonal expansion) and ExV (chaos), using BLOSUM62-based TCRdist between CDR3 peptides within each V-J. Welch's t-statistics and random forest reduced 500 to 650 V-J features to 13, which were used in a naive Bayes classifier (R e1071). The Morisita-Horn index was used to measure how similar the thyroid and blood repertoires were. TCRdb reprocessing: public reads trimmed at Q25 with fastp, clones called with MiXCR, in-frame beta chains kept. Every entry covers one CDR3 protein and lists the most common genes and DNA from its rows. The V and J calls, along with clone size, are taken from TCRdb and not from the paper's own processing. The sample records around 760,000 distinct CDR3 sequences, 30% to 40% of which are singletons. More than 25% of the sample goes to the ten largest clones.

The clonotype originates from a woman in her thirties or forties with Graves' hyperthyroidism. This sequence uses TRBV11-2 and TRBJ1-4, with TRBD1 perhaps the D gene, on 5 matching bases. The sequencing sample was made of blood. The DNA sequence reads TGTGCCAGCAGGCTGGCGGGGGGTGAAAAACTGTTTTTT. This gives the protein CASRLAGGEKLFF.